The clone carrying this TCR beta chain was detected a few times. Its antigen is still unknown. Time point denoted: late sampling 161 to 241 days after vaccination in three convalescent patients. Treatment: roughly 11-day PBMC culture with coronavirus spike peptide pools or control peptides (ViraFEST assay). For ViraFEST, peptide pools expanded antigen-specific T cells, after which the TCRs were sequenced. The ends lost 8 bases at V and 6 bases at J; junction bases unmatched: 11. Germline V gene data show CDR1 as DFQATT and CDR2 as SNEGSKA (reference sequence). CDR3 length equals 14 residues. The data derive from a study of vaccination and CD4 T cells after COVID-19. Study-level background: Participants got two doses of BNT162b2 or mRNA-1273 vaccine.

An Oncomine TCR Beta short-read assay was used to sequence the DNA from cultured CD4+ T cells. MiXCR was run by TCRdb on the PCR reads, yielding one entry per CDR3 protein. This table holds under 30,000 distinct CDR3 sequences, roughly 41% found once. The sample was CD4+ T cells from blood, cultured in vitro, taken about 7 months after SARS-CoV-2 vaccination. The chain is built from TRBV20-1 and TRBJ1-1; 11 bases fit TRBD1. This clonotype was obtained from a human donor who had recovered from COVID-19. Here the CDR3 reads CSRVRTGGGAEAFF. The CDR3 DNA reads TGCAGTCGGGTGAGGACAGGGGGCGGCGCTGAAGCTTTCTTT.